The subject of this entry is one TCR beta chain. Its antigen is still unknown. No qualities accompany the bases; no much larger clone lies one base away. A single peripheral blood draw of approximately 0.11 L on average was collected from each donor into heparinised tubes. A BD FACSAria II and a panel including CD45RO, CCR7, CD25, CD127, CD95 and CD27 were used to sort naive, central memory, regulatory and stem cell-like memory CD4+ T cells. A purity above 95% was achieved for all sorted populations. PBMCs were isolated immediately by Lymphoprep density gradient centrifugation and stained directly without culture. To minimize batch effects, samples were stained and sorted in pairs, one healthy donor with one patient per experiment. The record originates from a study of beta chain features in type 1 diabetes (dated by TCRdb to the late 2010s). Background on the whole study: No differences in mean age, gender distribution, total cell number or subset yield were found between patients and healthy donors. A total of roughly 100,000,000 sorted cells were examined across all samples, and the number of cells per subset was strongly correlated with RNA yield. In the study, recently diagnosed type 1 diabetes patients and matched healthy donors were compared on the TCRB repertoires of their sorted circulating CD4+ T cell subsets. Whereas all 30 or so donors provided naive and central memory subsets, regulatory and stem cell-like memory subsets were isolated from just 8 patients and roughly 8 healthy donors. The research as a whole found: In all four CD4+ subsets, TCRB CDR3 length was moderately but significantly shorter in type 1 diabetes patients. HLA sub-analyses involved small numbers of individuals, so any influence of HLA type on TCRB rearrangement remained unresolved. PCR might favor shorter templates, but patient and control samples were amplified and corrected together, so any skew would affect both groups equally. Naive, central memory and regulatory TCRB repertoires appeared more similar among patients than among healthy donors. Because cDNA was sequenced instead of genomic DNA, activated cells with high expression could be over-represented, although the groups did not differ in activation or CD3 levels. Patients with type 1 diabetes made fewer insertions and deleted more nucleotides at VDJ recombination sites, implying thymic rearrangement abnormalities.

All of the isolated RNA was reverse transcribed with the High Capacity cDNA Reverse Transcription Kit, so expressed TCRB transcripts were sequenced. Deep immunoSEQ sequencing was performed on naive, central memory and regulatory T cell samples, with an average of around 3.5 million total reads per sample. Sorted cells were lysed in RLT buffer, and RNA was extracted using DNase-treated RNeasy Micro or Mini kits according to cell number. To prevent cross-contamination, every cell subset was processed on its own, while patient and healthy donor samples were processed together. Using the immunoSEQ multiplex PCR, TCRB sequences were amplified from cDNA into 87-bp fragments spanning the CDR3 region. Amplicons were sequenced on the Illumina HiSeq platform. The source study handled its data this way. PCR bias was corrected computationally using synthetic template baselines, and reads within Hamming distance 2 were collapsed, with unmergeable singletons discarded. Reads were aligned to IMGT to assign V, D and J genes, CDR3 length, and insertions or deletions at six rearrangement sites. Within each subset, clonotype counts were normalized to the number of sorted cells before true diversity and Gini coefficients were calculated with the tcR R package. The overlap coefficient, calculated on TCRB nucleotide sequences, was used to quantify repertoire sharing. Out-of-frame TCRB sequences from naive cells were analyzed to stand in for the pre-selection repertoire. The table comes from immuneACCESS by way of TCRdb, which keeps in-frame sequences with V and J called. Part of the clones is missing from these tables; in studies checked, under half for an unresolved V gene and the rest for unknown reasons. The DNA was the basis for D and trimming; V, J and clone size are from that table. This sample gives a few hundred thousand clones in total; about 15% of them show up just once. The ten largest clones take up roughly 0.033% of the sample.

Trimming takes 4 bases from V and 1 base from J, and the germline ends sit 11 bases apart. The CDR3 covers 15 residues, taking in both the cysteine and the phenylalanine. Only the CDR3 portion is preserved as DNA: 45 bases, with reading frame beginning at the first base. In the germline V gene, CDR1 corresponds to SQVTM and CDR2 to ANQGSEA. The sequence links TRBV29-1 to TRBJ2-6; the D gene identity is not certain. The specimen was naive CD4+ T cells from blood. This sample's cell subset or site label indicates: true naive CD4+ T cells. The sequence came from a man aged 25 to 40 in good health. In nucleotides, the sequence is TGCAGCGTTGGAGTAATGTTGTCTGGGGCCAACGTCCTGACTTTC. Translated, this gives CSVGVMLSGANVLTF.